The 11 T cell receptor beta chains reported below all come from one sample, sequenced in a study of T cell repertoires in MIS-A myocarditis. TCRdb's copy holds only in-frame clones and misses some; the assay was immunoSEQ multiplex PCR. The table includes about 10,000 clones, around nine tenths detected once. The sample was thoracic lymph node tissue obtained at autopsy. These TCRs come from a man between 18 and 35 years old with fulminant myocarditis from multisystem inflammatory syndrome in adults (MIS-A) after COVID-19.

The chain recombines TRBV15 with TRBJ1-2; D not certain. There are 14 residues in the CDR3. Trimming took off 0 bases at V and 4 bases at J, with 9 bases between the two ends. The V gene's germline CDR1 is LNHNV and CDR2 YYDKDF (reference sequence). The chain's CDR3 is CATSRDKGSYGYTF. The CDR3 nucleotides are TGTGCCACCAGCAGAGATAAAGGGTCCTATGGCTACACCTTC.

This chain connects TRBV7-9 to TRBJ1-1, with 8 bases identical to TRBD1. CDR1 is SEHNR, CDR2 FQNEAQ, per germline (reference sequence). The CDR3 runs 14 residues. V was clipped by 5 bases and J by 2 bases; unmatched bases: 4. The CDR3 is CASSTGQGNTEAFF. The CDR3, as DNA: TGTGCCAGCAGCACCGGACAGGGAAACACTGAAGCTTTCTTT.

The rearrangement uses TRBV3-1 (or the pseudogene TRBV3-2) and TRBJ2-1, with D unresolved. The ends were cut back, 1 base at V and 5 bases at J, with 12 bases in the middle. The CDR3 has 15 residues. CDR1 is LGHDT and CDR2 is YNNKEL in the germline V gene (reference sequence). CDR3: CASSQAQLGNNEQFF. As DNA, the CDR3 is TGTGCCAGCAGCCAAGCCCAGTTGGGAAACAATGAGCAGTTCTTC.

J is TRBJ1-5 and V is TRBV6-2 or TRBV6-3; D is undetermined. Per germline, CDR1 MNHEY and CDR2 SVGEGT. The length of the CDR3 is 13 residues. Trimming left V 2 bases short and J 5 bases short, with 7 bases between. CDR3 coding DNA: TGTGCCAGCAGTTACGGGTCCTATCAGCCCCAGCATTTT. It encodes CASSYGSYQPQHF.

V and J are TRBV30 and TRBJ2-7; 8 bases line up with TRBD1. Germline-derived CDR1 and CDR2 are GTSNPN and SVGIG (reference sequence). V was clipped by 6 bases and J by 2 bases; unmatched bases: 12. This CDR3 is 15 amino acids long. The CDR3 nucleotides are TGTGCCTGCGACATACCGGGACAGGTTACCTACGAGCAGTACTTC. Amino acid sequence: CACDIPGQVTYEQYF.

This rearrangement joins TRBV19 to TRBJ1-5; TRBD1 matches 9 bases. The V gene's germline CDR1 is LNHDA and CDR2 SQIVND (reference sequence). CDR3 length equals 15 residues. V shed 3 bases, J shed 5 bases, and the junction held 5 bases outside the gene matches. CDR3 sequence (DNA): TGTGCCAGTAGTATTTCGACAGGGGGGTATCAGCCCCAGCATTTT. Its protein product is CASSISTGGYQPQHF.

The chain uses TRBV12-3 or TRBV12-4 and TRBJ2-1; TRBD2 might be the D (5 bases). This CDR3 comprises 12 residues. V shed 5 bases and J shed 8 bases, with 10 bases lying between them. The DNA for the CDR3 is TGTGCCAGCAGTACCACGGAGGATGAGCAGTTCTTC. The encoded protein is CASSTTEDEQFF.

The chain is built from TRBV25-1 and TRBJ2-2; a possible D gene is TRBD1 (6 bases). CDR1 is MGHDK and CDR2 is SYGVNS in the germline V gene. Between the trimmed V and J ends, which lost 6 bases and 3 bases, there was a span of 11 bases. CDR3 length equals 14 residues. In DNA form, the CDR3 reads TGTGCCAGCAGACAGGGCGGGTACACCGGGGAGCTGTTTTTT. This sequence encodes CASRQGGYTGELFF. The whole variable domain, remainder taken from reference TRBV25-1 and TRBJ2-2, is EADIYQTPRYLVIGTGKKITLECSQTMGHDKMYWYQQDPGMELHLIHYSYGVNSTEKGDLSSESTVSRIRTEHFPLTLESARPSHTSQYLCASRQGGYTGELFFGEGSRLTVL.

This chain joins TRBV28 and TRBJ1-2; D ambiguous. Germline values: CDR1 MDHEN, CDR2 SYDVKM. V lost 3 bases and J 3 bases, leaving 5 bases between the germline ends. CDR3 length: 12 residues. The CDR3 DNA sequence: TGTGCCAGCAGTTTGGCGGACTATGGCTACACCTTC. Amino acid sequence: CASSLADYGYTF.

This chain uses TRBV7-2 with TRBJ1-6; maybe TRBD1 (5 bases). The CDR3 is made up of 13 amino acids. Germline CDR1 is SGHTA and CDR2 is FQGNSA. V lost 11 bases, J lost 1 base, and 9 bases lay in between. The CDR3 DNA sequence: TGTGCCGGTTCAGGGTCCTATAATTCACCCCTCCACTTT. Translation gives CAGSGSYNSPLHF.

The chain couples TRBV5-1 to TRBJ2-5, with D perhaps TRBD2 (5 bases). The CDR3 extends over 14 amino acids. The germline V gene has CDR1 SGHRS and CDR2 YFSETQ. Trimming shortened V by 3 bases and J by 4 bases, and 13 bases separated the two germline ends. The CDR3 DNA sequence: TGCGCCAGCAGCTCTGGGAGAGGAATAGAGACCCAGTACTTC. Translated: CASSSGRGIETQYF.